The TCR beta chain under discussion was sequenced for a study of cytomegalovirus exposure and HLA in healthy donors. This PCR relied on a set of 60 Vbeta primers and 13 Jbeta primers. The assay was immunoSEQ multiplex PCR, and TCRdb's table has in-frame clones only and misses some. The data show hundreds of thousands of clones, 75% to 90% seen once. The origin of this receptor is a woman in her late teens or twenties in good health and CMV-seronegative. The sample taken for sequencing was PBMCs.

CDR3 bases: TGTGCCATCCGACGGGGGACTAGCGGAAACAATGAGCAGTTCTTC. Translation: CAIRRGTSGNNEQFF. V gene TRBV2 combines with J gene TRBJ2-1, with 11 bases lining up with TRBD2. The germline gives CDR1 SNHLY, CDR2 FYNNEI. The V and J ends lost 10 bases and 5 bases, in that order; junction bases with no gene match: 10. This CDR3 is built from 15 residues.